This TCR beta chain was captured by sequencing in a study of technical replicates of blood from a handful of donors. The protocol was immunoSEQ multiplex PCR, while the TCRdb copy is restricted to in-frame clones and leaves out a portion. The sample lists over 50,000 clones, over 75% occurring once. The germline CDR1 and CDR2 sequences are KGHSH and LQKENI. This CDR3 spans 17 amino acids. Unmatched junction bases numbered 12, after V lost 3 bases and J lost 9 bases. The sequenced sample consisted of PBMCs. The V gene is TRBV18, the J gene TRBJ2-1, with 12 positions matching TRBD2. This TCR derives from a human donor in good health. Some clones in this sample may be carry-over from other donors' samples. CDR3 in DNA: TGTGCCAGCTCACCTCGGACTAGCGGGACCCCAGGGAGTGAGCAGTTCTTC. This codes for CASSPRTSGTPGSEQFF.